This is a list of T cell receptor beta chains from one sample in a study of shared clonotypes between healthy human individuals. Assay used: immunoSEQ multiplex PCR; TCRdb lists only in-frame clones, some missing. The table has around 1,900,000 clones, around 95% seen once. Sequenced input: naive CD8+ T cells from PBMCs. These receptors all come from a man younger than 35 in good health. Some clones in this sample may be carry-over from other donors' samples. CDR3s include the opening cysteine and the closing phenylalanine or tryptophan. Fields, in order: V gene, D gene, J gene, clone size, CDR3 DNA, CDR3 protein. A D gene is named only where the DNA matches it firmly. Some rows mark clone size as missing; the rest say once, few, many or name a class of expanded clone.

TRBV19	TRBD1	TRBJ1-5	NA	TGTGCCAGTAGTATTCCGACAGGGGAGATGGATCAGCCCCAGCATTTT	CASSIPTGEMDQPQHF
TRBV2	NA	TRBJ2-5	NA	TGTGCCAGCAGAAACACCCCGGGGCCAGGGGAAGAGACCCAGTACTTC	CASRNTPGPGEETQYF
TRBV15	NA	TRBJ2-3	NA	TGTGCCACCAGCCCTTCTGGGTCGGGAGGCACAGATACGCAGTATTTT	CATSPSGSGGTDTQYF
TRBV28	NA	TRBJ2-3	NA	TGTGCCAGCAGTTTAAGGGGCACAGATACGCAGTATTTT	CASSLRGTDTQYF
TRBV6-1	TRBD1	TRBJ2-7	NA	TGTGCCAGCAGTGAACGGACAGGGTCCTACGAGCAGTACTTC	CASSERTGSYEQYF
TRBV27	TRBD2	TRBJ2-7	NA	TGTGCCAGCAGTTTATCGGGACTAGGGGAGCAGTACTTC	CASSLSGLGEQYF
TRBV15	NA	TRBJ2-1	NA	TGTGCCACCAGCAGGTTTGCCTACAATGAGCAGTTCTTC	CATSRFAYNEQFF
TRBV7-2	TRBD1	TRBJ1-2	NA	TGTGCCAGCAGCTCTTGGACAGGGGCCCAATCCTACACCTTC	CASSSWTGAQSYTF
TRBV5-1	NA	TRBJ2-1	NA	TGCGCCAGCAGCATCAACGGACCCCCGTCTTGGGATGAGCAGTTCTTC	CASSINGPPSWDEQFF
TRBV7-9	NA	TRBJ1-1	NA	TGTGCCAGCAGTTCCGTCGCAGGGTTCACTGAAGCTTTCTTT	CASSSVAGFTEAFF
TRBV7-7	TRBD2	TRBJ2-5	NA	TGTGCCAGCAGCCCCTCTACGGGAGGAAGGGGGACCCAGTACTTC	CASSPSTGGRGTQYF
TRBV10-2	TRBD1	TRBJ2-1	NA	TGCGCCAGCAGACCCGGGACAGGGAACAATGAGCAGTTCTTC	CASRPGTGNNEQFF
TRBV4-1	NA	TRBJ2-7	NA	TGCGCCAGCAGCCAAGATCGGCGACGGCCTGGTCCCGGCGAGCAGTACTTC	CASSQDRRRPGPGEQYF
TRBV4-1	NA	TRBJ1-1	few	TGCGCCAGCAGCCAAGTTGCAGGAAACACTGAAGCTTTCTTT	CASSQVAGNTEAFF
TRBV28	TRBD1	TRBJ2-1	NA	TGTGCCAGCAGCTTCTACGACAGGGTTCGCAATGAGCAGTTCTTC	CASSFYDRVRNEQFF
TRBV28	NA	TRBJ1-1	NA	TGTGCCAGCAGTTTTCGGACAGTGCGAGGGGTTTTGAACACTGAAGCTTTCTTT	CASSFRTVRGVLNTEAFF
TRBV7-9	TRBD1	TRBJ2-7	NA	TGTGCCAGCAGCTCGGGACAGGGACCCTACGAGCAGTACTTC	CASSSGQGPYEQYF
TRBV6-1	TRBD1	TRBJ2-1	NA	TGTGCCAGCAGGATGACAGGGAATGCATACAATGAGCAGTTCTTC	CASRMTGNAYNEQFF
TRBV28	TRBD2	TRBJ2-1	once	TGTGCCAGCGGTTGGCCGGGACTAGCGCGCAATGAGCAGTTCTTC	CASGWPGLARNEQFF